This T cell receptor beta chain appears in the sequencing data of a study of blood T cell repertoires in COVID-19. About the research overall: Samples of COVID-19 (acute and convalescent) were obtained from the United States, Italy and Spain. Sources were T cells, B-cell-depleted T cells, or PBMCs; the material itself was cDNA or gDNA.

The V gene's germline CDR1 is KGHDR and CDR2 SFDVKD. With 5 bases clipped from V and 7 bases from J, the junction kept 4 bases outside the gene matches. The CDR3 runs 15 residues. Original data processing: Quantification of nucleated cells was approximated via reference gene primer amplification. TCRdb's copy holds only in-frame clones and misses some; the assay was immunoSEQ multiplex PCR. For V, J and clone size, that table is used; D and trimming come from the DNA. In the table there are about 190,000 clones, 78% of which are singletons. The sample taken for sequencing was peripheral blood. The origin of this receptor is a woman of 80 years or more with active or convalescent COVID-19. The chain is built from TRBV24-1 and TRBJ1-4, with 12 bases that match TRBD1. The CDR3 nucleotides read TGTGCCACCAGTGGTGGGACAGGGGGCTCTGAAAAACTGTTTTTT. This gives the protein CATSGGTGGSEKLFF.